This paragraph reports one T cell receptor (beta chain). Its antigen is not yet known. The record has no base qualities; no much larger clone is one base away. This sample is drawn from a study of blood T cell repertoires in COVID-19 (dated by TCRdb to about 2020). Regarding the study in general: The collaborator samples originated in the United States, Italy and Spain and spanned the acute and convalescent phases of COVID-19. The samples were drawn from two sources: the first 160 participants of the ongoing ImmuneRACE study, and 1,000 to 1,500 subjects contributed by 6 global collaborators. Deeply sampled blood TCRbeta repertoires from subjects exposed to, actively infected with, or recovered from COVID-19 were included in the dataset. The prospective study material was composed of cDNA or gDNA derived from T cells, B-cell-depleted T cells, or PBMCs. Where available, HLA class I and class II types were obtained from metadata supplied by the sample provider rather than from assay-based typing. A de-identified subject ID, COVID-19 status, age in years and sex were almost always included in the sample metadata. The repertoires were released in a freely available public database meant as a resource for research on the immune response to SARS-CoV-2.

Per the germline V gene, SGHRS is the CDR1 and YFSETQ is the CDR2. V is trimmed back by 4 bases and J by 8 bases, and the junction contains 10 bases that no gene match accounts for. Including cysteine and phenylalanine, the CDR3 has 15 amino acids. The kept DNA is CDR3 alone, 45 bases in frame from the first base. The investigation overall reported the following: The quantity of clinical and demographic metadata differed by source and by participant and was supplied without curation.

The immunoSEQ Assay, a bias-controlled multiplex PCR, was used to amplify TCRbeta CDR3 regions from genomic DNA. On the authors' methods: Within the assay, amplification of reference gene primers was used to estimate how many nucleated cells each sample contained. Sequence reads were collapsed and filtered to measure the absolute abundance of every unique TCRbeta CDR3 rearrangement. For each sample, productive Simpson clonality was calculated as the square root of Simpson's diversity index across productive rearrangements. TCRdb took over this immuneACCESS table, retaining in-frame rearrangements with V and J assigned. Such tables are incomplete; in checked studies, under half of the missing clones stem from an unresolved V gene, and the remainder is unexplained. That table furnishes V, J and clone size, whereas the DNA furnished D and trimming. Counted in this sample were around 75,000 clones; 75% to 90% of them appeared once. About 2.4% of the sample rests with the top ten.

Whole blood was collected in K2EDTA tubes by collaborating institutions according to the institutions' own protocols. For TCRbeta analysis, collaborator samples were shipped as frozen whole blood, as isolated PBMCs, or as DNA extracted from either sample type. Material for sequencing was peripheral blood. The receptor was derived from a human donor in a cohort sampled during active COVID-19. Rearrangement joined TRBV5-1 to TRBJ2-1, with TRBD1 identical over 9 junction bases. In nucleotide form, the sequence is TGCGCCAGCAGCCTTACAGGGGGCGAAACCGATGAGCAGTTCTTC. This gives the protein CASSLTGGETDEQFF.